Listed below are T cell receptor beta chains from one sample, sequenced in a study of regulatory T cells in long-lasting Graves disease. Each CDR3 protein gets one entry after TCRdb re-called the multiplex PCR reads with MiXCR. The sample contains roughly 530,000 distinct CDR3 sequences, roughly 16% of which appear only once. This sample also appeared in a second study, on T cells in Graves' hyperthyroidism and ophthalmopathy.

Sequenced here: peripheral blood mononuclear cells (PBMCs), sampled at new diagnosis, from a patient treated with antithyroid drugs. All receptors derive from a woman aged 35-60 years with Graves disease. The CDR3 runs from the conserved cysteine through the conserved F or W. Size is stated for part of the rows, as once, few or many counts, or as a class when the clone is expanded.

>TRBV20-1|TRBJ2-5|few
CSARTGVAQYF
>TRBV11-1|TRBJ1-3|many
CASSRETGNTIYF
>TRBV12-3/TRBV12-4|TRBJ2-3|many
CASKAPLAGYTQYF
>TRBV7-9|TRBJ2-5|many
CASSLEGGLGSETQYF
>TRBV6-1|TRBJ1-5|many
CASSPLDPNQPQHF
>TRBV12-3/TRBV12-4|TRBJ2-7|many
CASSFLSYEQYF
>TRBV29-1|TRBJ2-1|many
CSVATGGFSYNEQFF
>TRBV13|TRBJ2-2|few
CASSSSHRDLTGELFF
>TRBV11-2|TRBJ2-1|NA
CASSLDLGGSSYNEQFF
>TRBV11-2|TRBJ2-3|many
CASSLVEDTQYF
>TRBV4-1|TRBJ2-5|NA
CASSQGEGGAKETQYF
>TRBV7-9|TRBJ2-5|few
CASSLTYRDGETQYF
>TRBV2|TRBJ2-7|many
CASSLTNTYEQYF
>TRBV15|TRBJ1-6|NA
CATSRDPPGQGSSPLHF
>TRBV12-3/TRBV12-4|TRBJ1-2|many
CASSLDNSRYGYTF
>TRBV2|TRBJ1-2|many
CASSAEGYGYTF
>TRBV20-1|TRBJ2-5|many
CSATYGLEETQYF
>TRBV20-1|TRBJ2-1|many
CSASRDSSSYNEQFF
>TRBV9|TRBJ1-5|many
CASSEGGGLHSNQPQHF
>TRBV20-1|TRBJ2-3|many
CSARDRTGRGTDTQYF
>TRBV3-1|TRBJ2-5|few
CASSPRQGSVETQYF
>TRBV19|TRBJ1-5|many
CASKGGQGYYSNQPQHF
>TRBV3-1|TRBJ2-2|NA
CASSPDRVGDTGELFF
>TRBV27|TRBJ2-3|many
CASSLVRGNTQYF